Described below is a single TCR beta chain sequence and its context. The target antigen is unknown. The PCR contained 60 Vbeta and 13 Jbeta primers. The repertoire was sequenced with immunoSEQ multiplex PCR; TCRdb's copy has only in-frame clones and lacks some. The table records about 120,000 clones, 65% to 80% of them present only once. The record originates from a study of cytomegalovirus exposure and HLA in healthy donors. Whole-study results and caveats: Reportedly, a later analysis found an Asian-associated ancestry cluster had fewer N-insertions than the approximately 670-donor mean. Cytomegalovirus-associated TCR beta chains were listed, numbering over 150. Data from an earlier analysis indicated that most TCR beta V segments were productive either about 87% or about 30% of the time.

This receptor was obtained from a man aged 25-45 years in good health and CMV-seropositive. The sequencing sample was made of PBMCs.

The CDR3 DNA reads TGCGCCAGCAGCCAAGATCTTAACAGGGCAGAAAAACTGTTTTTT. Translated: CASSQDLNRAEKLFF. The rearrangement uses TRBV4-3 and TRBJ1-4; a weak D match, TRBD1 (6 bases). Germline lookup yields CDR1 LGHNA and CDR2 YSLEER. Trimming left V 0 bases short and J 8 bases short, with 13 bases between. The CDR3 has 15 residues.